This is a list of T cell receptor beta chains from one sample in a study of cytomegalovirus exposure and HLA in healthy donors. Here immunoSEQ multiplex PCR was the method, and the copy in TCRdb shows in-frame clones only, minus some. Of some 150,000 clones listed, around 77% were seen once; the top ten hold 2% to 2.5%. Sequencing used PBMCs. These TCRs come from a woman aged 25 to 45 in good health and CMV-seropositive. CDR3s include the opening cysteine and the closing phenylalanine or tryptophan. D genes are given only for firm matches. Size tells how often a clone was seen (once, few, many) or the class of an expanded clone, and some rows leave it out.

V gene	clone size	D gene	J gene	CDR3 protein	CDR3 DNA
TRBV4-1	few	TRBD1	TRBJ2-7	CASPKPRGHSYEQYF	TGCGCCAGTCCCAAACCGAGGGGGCATAGCTACGAGCAGTACTTC
TRBV18	.	TRBD1	TRBJ1-2	CASSPRDREGYTF	TGTGCCAGCTCTCCGAGGGACAGGGAGGGCTACACCTTC
TRBV7-9	.	.	TRBJ1-6	CASTSSLGVALHF	TGTGCCAGCACCTCCTCGTTAGGGGTGGCCCTCCACTTT
TRBV6-5	.	TRBD1	TRBJ1-1	CASITRGLWTEAFF	TGTGCCAGCATTACAAGGGGGCTCTGGACTGAAGCTTTCTTT
TRBV7-2	.	.	TRBJ2-7	CASSYRDTYEQYF	TGTGCCAGCAGCTACAGGGATACCTACGAGCAGTACTTC
TRBV30	.	TRBD1	TRBJ2-7	CAWSAIFGTGLYEQYF	TGTGCCTGGAGTGCCATCTTCGGGACAGGGCTCTACGAGCAGTACTTC
TRBV27	.	.	TRBJ2-5	CASSTWGLQETQYF	TGTGCCAGCAGTACCTGGGGGCTTCAAGAGACCCAGTACTTC
TRBV9	.	TRBD1	TRBJ1-1	CASSARQGLNEAFF	TGTGCCAGCAGCGCCAGACAGGGTTTGAATGAAGCTTTCTTT
TRBV4-3	once	TRBD1	TRBJ2-7	CASSPDGPGTESYEQYF	TGCGCCAGCAGCCCCGATGGACCCGGGACAGAGTCTTACGAGCAGTACTTC
TRBV7-9	.	TRBD1	TRBJ2-7	CASSTGQGSTSYEQYF	TGTGCCAGCAGCACCGGACAGGGGTCCACATCCTACGAGCAGTACTTC
TRBV7-9	.	TRBD1	TRBJ1-1	CASSFHTRTGDTSGAFF	TGTGCCAGCAGCTTCCATACCCGGACAGGGGACACTTCAGGAGCTTTCTTT
TRBV7-8	once	.	TRBJ1-4	CASSLIGVREKLFF	TGTGCCAGCAGCTTAATAGGGGTGCGGGAAAAACTGTTTTTT
TRBV5-1	.	.	TRBJ2-3	CASTLGAGSTDTQYF	TGCGCCAGCACCCTTGGTGCGGGAAGCACAGATACGCAGTATTTT
TRBV7-9	.	.	TRBJ1-4	CASSLGLAANEKLFF	TGTGCCAGCAGCTTAGGTCTGGCAGCTAATGAAAAACTGTTTTTT
TRBV19	.	.	TRBJ1-5	CASRMDSYNQPQHF	TGTGCCAGTAGGATGGACAGCTACAATCAGCCCCAGCATTTT
TRBV4-3	.	.	TRBJ1-1	CASSQGSQGIMNTEAFF	TGCGCCAGCAGCCAAGGGAGCCAGGGTATTATGAACACTGAAGCTTTCTTT
TRBV14	.	TRBD1	TRBJ1-2	CASSQGGTGANYGYTF	TGTGCCAGCAGCCAAGGTGGGACAGGAGCTAACTATGGCTACACCTTC
TRBV18	.	TRBD1	TRBJ2-4	CASSPFQDRGLAKNIQYF	TGTGCCAGCTCACCATTTCAGGACAGGGGGCTCGCCAAAAACATTCAGTACTTC
TRBV29-1	.	.	TRBJ1-1	CSVVVANTEAFF	TGCAGCGTGGTGGTGGCGAACACTGAAGCTTTCTTT
TRBV10-1	once	TRBD2	TRBJ2-3	CASLEGLAGEDTQYF	TGCGCCAGCCTCGAGGGCCTAGCGGGAGAAGATACGCAGTATTTT
TRBV30	.	.	TRBJ1-2	CAWSAREKSGYTF	TGTGCCTGGAGTGCAAGGGAGAAGTCTGGCTACACCTTC
TRBV6-1	.	TRBD1	TRBJ1-1	CASRYTGTGTEAFF	TGTGCCAGCAGATACACCGGGACAGGGACTGAAGCTTTCTTT
TRBV5-1	.	TRBD1	TRBJ2-1	CASSPDRARISYNEQFF	TGCGCCAGCAGCCCTGACAGGGCCCGAATCTCCTACAATGAGCAGTTCTTC
TRBV4-3	.	TRBD1	TRBJ1-4	CANSQRDRGGEKLFF	TGCGCCAACAGCCAACGTGACAGGGGGGGGGAAAAACTGTTTTTT
TRBV9	.	TRBD1	TRBJ1-4	CASSPGDREGEKLFF	TGTGCCAGCAGCCCGGGGGACAGGGAAGGGGAAAAACTGTTTTTT
TRBV29-1	.	TRBD1	TRBJ1-1	CSVGTDPNTEAFF	TGCAGCGTCGGGACAGACCCGAACACTGAAGCTTTCTTT
TRBV6-1	.	.	TRBJ2-7	CASSEAVTGYEQYF	TGTGCCAGCAGTGAAGCTGTAACCGGCTACGAGCAGTACTTC
TRBV2	.	.	TRBJ1-2	CASSEAPTGRYGYTF	TGTGCCAGCAGTGAAGCCCCTACAGGGCGTTATGGCTACACCTTC
TRBV5-4	once	TRBD1	TRBJ2-1	CASSLAGQGDHEQFF	TGTGCCAGCAGCTTGGCCGGACAGGGGGATCATGAGCAGTTCTTC
TRBV5-1	.	.	TRBJ2-1	CASSLAGGSKEQFF	TGCGCCAGCAGCTTGGCCGGGGGATCCAAGGAGCAGTTCTTC
TRBV9	.	.	TRBJ1-1	CASSVGHVNTEAFF	TGTGCCAGCAGCGTAGGACACGTCAACACTGAAGCTTTCTTT
TRBV11-2	.	TRBD2	TRBJ2-3	CASSSRTSGVGTDTQYF	TGTGCCAGCAGCTCGCGGACTAGCGGGGTTGGCACAGATACGCAGTATTTT
TRBV6-4	.	TRBD1	TRBJ1-4	CASSDSTGGDEKLFF	TGTGCCAGCAGTGACTCGACAGGGGGAGATGAAAAACTGTTTTTT
TRBV27	.	.	TRBJ2-5	CASSLTEEETQYF	TGTGCCAGCAGTTTGACAGAAGAAGAGACCCAGTACTTC
TRBV6-5	.	TRBD1	TRBJ1-1	CASSYRPKGGETEAFF	TGTGCCAGCAGTTACCGCCCCAAAGGGGGCGAAACTGAAGCTTTCTTT
TRBV14	.	.	TRBJ1-5	CASSQGLNQPQHF	TGTGCCAGCAGCCAAGGACTCAATCAGCCCCAGCATTTT
TRBV5-6	few	.	TRBJ1-5	CASSPFGGREGGNQPQHF	TGTGCCAGCAGCCCATTTGGGGGCAGGGAGGGTGGCAATCAGCCCCAGCATTTT
TRBV7-9	.	.	TRBJ1-1	CASSTGREAFF	TGTGCCAGCAGCACCGGGAGGGAAGCTTTCTTT
TRBV10-2	.	TRBD2	TRBJ2-3	CASRISGGNTDTQYF	TGCGCCAGCAGGATTAGCGGGGGGAACACAGATACGCAGTATTTT
TRBV27	.	TRBD2	TRBJ2-2	CASSFSGSATGELFF	TGTGCCAGCAGTTTTAGCGGGAGTGCTACCGGGGAGCTGTTTTTT
TRBV6-5	.	TRBD1	TRBJ1-5	CASSRGQGHNQPQHF	TGTGCCAGCAGTAGGGGACAGGGTCACAATCAGCCCCAGCATTTT
TRBV5-1	once	TRBD2	TRBJ2-7	CASSIGLADYYEQYF	TGCGCCAGCAGCATAGGACTAGCGGACTACTACGAGCAGTACTTC
TRBV7-2	.	TRBD1	TRBJ2-2	CASSLHSDRITGELFF	TGTGCCAGCAGCTTACATTCGGACAGGATCACCGGGGAGCTGTTTTTT
TRBV7-2	.	.	TRBJ2-1	CASSEAQVLIYNEQFF	TGTGCCAGCAGCGAGGCCCAAGTCCTCATTTACAATGAGCAGTTCTTC
TRBV7-6	.	.	TRBJ2-1	CASSLEVSDEQFF	TGTGCCAGCAGCTTAGAAGTTTCGGATGAGCAGTTCTTC
TRBV2	.	.	TRBJ1-1	CASSSQGNTEAFF	TGTGCCAGCAGTTCACAGGGAAACACTGAAGCTTTCTTT
TRBV28	.	.	TRBJ1-1	CASSRNTEAFF	TGTGCCAGCAGCAGAAACACTGAAGCTTTCTTT
TRBV19	.	.	TRBJ2-2	CASSIWGETGELFF	TGTGCCAGTAGTATCTGGGGGGAAACCGGGGAGCTGTTTTTT
TRBV28	.	.	TRBJ1-3	CGLSSGNTIYF	TGTGGCCTGAGCTCTGGAAACACCATATATTTT
TRBV7-9	.	.	TRBJ1-1	CASSPGAFRGNTEAFF	TGTGCCAGCAGCCCAGGGGCCTTTCGGGGGAACACTGAAGCTTTCTTT
TRBV9	.	TRBD1	TRBJ1-2	CASSGGTGESYGYTF	TGTGCCAGCAGCGGAGGGACAGGGGAATCCTATGGCTACACCTTC
TRBV4-3	.	TRBD1	TRBJ1-2	CASSLRQGDNYGYTF	TGCGCCAGCAGCTTAAGACAGGGAGATAACTATGGCTACACCTTC
TRBV6-1	.	.	TRBJ2-3	CASSERQVSTDTQYF	TGTGCCAGCAGTGAACGACAGGTATCTACAGATACGCAGTATTTT
TRBV7-9	.	TRBD2	TRBJ2-2	CASSLLAGDGAGELFF	TGTGCCAGCAGCTTACTAGCGGGAGATGGGGCCGGGGAGCTGTTTTTT
TRBV19	.	TRBD1	TRBJ1-5	CASKEDRASNQPQHF	TGTGCCAGTAAAGAGGACAGGGCAAGCAATCAGCCCCAGCATTTT
TRBV5-1	.	.	TRBJ2-7	CASSLEEPEQYF	TGCGCCAGCAGCTTGGAGGAGCCCGAGCAGTACTTC